The T cell receptor beta chain described here comes from a study of T cells in Graves' hyperthyroidism and ophthalmopathy. Points on this clonotype: A much larger clone differs from this one at a single base, so this may be a read error.

Trimming left V 2 bases short and J 8 bases short, with 22 bases between. Per the germline V gene, CDR1 is SQVTM and CDR2 is ANQGSEA. The CDR3 has 16 residues. Amplified regions were TCR beta CDR3 sequences from RNA transcripts. The primer set for the first-round RT-PCR of the TCR CDR3 was HTBI. TCRdb independently ran MiXCR on the multiplex PCR reads; one entry per CDR3 protein. The table shows 500,000 to 650,000 distinct CDR3 sequences, with about 14% occurring only once. This clonotype was sampled from a woman between 45 and 60 years old with Graves' ophthalmopathy. The chain is built from TRBV29-1 and TRBJ2-1; TRBD2 might be the D (5 bases). Sample: blood. This chain's CDR3 is CSVEPPSSESVYEQFF. The CDR3, as DNA: TGCAGCGTTGAACCCCCCAGTAGCGAGAGTGTGTATGAGCAGTTCTTC.